This T cell receptor (beta chain) was captured by sequencing in a study of human T cells and chemical hapten exposure. As for the study in general: Sensitizing treatment utilized 2% DPC over an approximately 2 cm by approximately 2 cm portion of upper inner arm skin. TCR yields per sample varied, mainly owing to small pooled library volume differences.

J gave up 2 bases and V 5 bases, and 7 bases lay outside the gene matches. Germline loops: CDR1 LNHNV, CDR2 YYDKDF (reference sequence). The CDR3 is 15 amino acids. This clonotype was detected ten times or more. The time point is: patch test 1, 2 weeks after DPC sensitization. Treatment: therapeutic diphenylcyclopropenone sensitization with weekly scalp DPC. Suited to DPC and affected by alopecia, the donors ranged from 18 to 70 years old. TCRdb analysed the RACE reads with MiXCR anew, one entry per CDR3 protein. The table shows approximately 80,000 distinct CDR3 sequences, with approximately 12% occurring only once.

The origin of this receptor is a woman in her fifties or sixties with alopecia areata. Some clones in this sample may be carry-over from other donors' samples. The source was whole blood, collected in connection with sensitization to the hapten diphenylcyclopropenone (DPC). The chain has TRBV15 and TRBJ2-5, with TRBD1 identical over 8 bases. The CDR3 protein is CATSGHGTGQETQYF. The CDR3 DNA sequence: TGTGCCACCAGCGGACACGGGACAGGACAAGAGACCCAGTACTTC.